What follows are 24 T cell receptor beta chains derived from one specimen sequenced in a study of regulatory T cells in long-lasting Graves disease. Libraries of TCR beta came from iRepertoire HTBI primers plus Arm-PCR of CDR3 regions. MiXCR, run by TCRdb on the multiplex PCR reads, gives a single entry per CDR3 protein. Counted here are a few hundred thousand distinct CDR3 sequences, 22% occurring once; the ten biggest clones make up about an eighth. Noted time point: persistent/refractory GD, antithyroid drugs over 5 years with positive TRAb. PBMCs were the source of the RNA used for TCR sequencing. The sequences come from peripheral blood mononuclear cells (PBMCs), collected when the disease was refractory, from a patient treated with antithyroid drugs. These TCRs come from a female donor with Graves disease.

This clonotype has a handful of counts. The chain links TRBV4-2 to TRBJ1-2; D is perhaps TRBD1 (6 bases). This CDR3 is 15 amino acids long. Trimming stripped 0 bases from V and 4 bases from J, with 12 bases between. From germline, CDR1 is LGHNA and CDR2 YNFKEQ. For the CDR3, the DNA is TGTGCCAGCAGCCAAGAATTGGCAGGGGCCTATGGCTACACCTTC. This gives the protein CASSQELAGAYGYTF.

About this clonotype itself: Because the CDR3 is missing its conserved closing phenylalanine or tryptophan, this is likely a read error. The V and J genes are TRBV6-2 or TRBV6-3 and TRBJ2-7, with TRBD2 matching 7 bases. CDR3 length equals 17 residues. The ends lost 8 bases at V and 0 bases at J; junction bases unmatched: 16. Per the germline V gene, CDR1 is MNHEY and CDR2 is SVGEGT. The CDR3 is CASLFRGVFDYSYEQYL. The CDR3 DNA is TGTGCCAGCCTCTTCCGGGGGGTTTTCGACTACTCCTACGAGCAGTACCTC.

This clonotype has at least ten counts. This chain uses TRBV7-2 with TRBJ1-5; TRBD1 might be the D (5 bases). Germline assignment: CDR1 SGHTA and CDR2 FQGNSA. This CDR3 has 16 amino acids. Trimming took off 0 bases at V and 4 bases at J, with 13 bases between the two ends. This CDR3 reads CASSLASAGLNQPQHF. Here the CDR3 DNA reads TGTGCCAGCAGCTTAGCGAGCGCAGGGCTGAATCAGCCCCAGCATTTT. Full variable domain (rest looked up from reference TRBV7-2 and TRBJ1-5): GAGVSQSPSNKVTEKGKDVELRCDPISGHTALYWYRQSLGQGLEFLIYFQGNSAPDKSGLPSDRFSAERTGGSVSTLTIQRTQQEDSAVYLCASSLASAGLNQPQHFGDGTRLSIL.

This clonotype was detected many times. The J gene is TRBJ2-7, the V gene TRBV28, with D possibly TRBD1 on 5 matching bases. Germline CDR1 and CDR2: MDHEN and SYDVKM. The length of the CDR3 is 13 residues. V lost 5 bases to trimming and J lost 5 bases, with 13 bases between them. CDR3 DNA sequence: TGTGCCAGCAGTCCCATCGACAGCGACGAGCAGTACTTC. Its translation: CASSPIDSDEQYF.

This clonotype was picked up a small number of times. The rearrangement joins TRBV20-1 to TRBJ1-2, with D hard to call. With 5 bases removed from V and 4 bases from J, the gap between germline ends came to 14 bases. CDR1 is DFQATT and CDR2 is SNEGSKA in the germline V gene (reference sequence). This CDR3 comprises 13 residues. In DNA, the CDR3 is TGCAGTGCTGGACGCGGTCCAAGCTATGGCTACACCTTC. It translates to CSAGRGPSYGYTF.

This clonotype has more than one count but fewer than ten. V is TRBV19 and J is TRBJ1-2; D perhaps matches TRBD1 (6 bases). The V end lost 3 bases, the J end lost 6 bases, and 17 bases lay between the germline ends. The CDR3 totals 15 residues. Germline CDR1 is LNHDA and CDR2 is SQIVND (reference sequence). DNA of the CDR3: TGTGCCAGTAGTATTAAGACAGGAGGCACCGATGGCTACACCTTC. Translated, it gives CASSIKTGGTDGYTF.

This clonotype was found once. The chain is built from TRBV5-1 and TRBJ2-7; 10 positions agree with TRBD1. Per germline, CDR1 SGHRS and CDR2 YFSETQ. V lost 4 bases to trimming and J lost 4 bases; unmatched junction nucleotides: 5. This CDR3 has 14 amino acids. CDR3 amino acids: CASSGTGQGYEQYF. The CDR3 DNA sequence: TGCGCCAGCAGCGGTACGGGACAGGGGTACGAGCAGTACTTC. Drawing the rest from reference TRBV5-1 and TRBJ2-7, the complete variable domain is KAGVTQTPRYLIKTRGQQVTLSCSPISGHRSVSWYQQTPGQGLQFLFEYFSETQRNKGNFPGRFSGRQFSNSRSEMNVSTLELGDSALYLCASSGTGQGYEQYFGPGTRLTVT.

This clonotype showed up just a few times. CDR3 amino acids: CASSLAEGLPSGNTIYF. As DNA, the CDR3 is TGTGCCAGCAGCTTGGCCGAGGGGTTACCCTCTGGAAACACCATATATTTT. The rearrangement joins TRBV7-3 to TRBJ1-3, with a tentative D call TRBD1 (5 bases). V was clipped by 3 bases and J by 0 bases, with 15 bases between them. The CDR3 sequence is 17 residues long. Per germline, CDR1 SGHTA and CDR2 FQGTGA.

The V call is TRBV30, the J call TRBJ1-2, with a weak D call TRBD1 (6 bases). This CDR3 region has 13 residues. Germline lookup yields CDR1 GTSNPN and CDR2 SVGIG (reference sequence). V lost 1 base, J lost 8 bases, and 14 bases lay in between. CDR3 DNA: TGTGCCTGGAGTGAGGGGGGATCAGCGGGCTACACCTTC. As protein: CAWSEGGSAGYTF.

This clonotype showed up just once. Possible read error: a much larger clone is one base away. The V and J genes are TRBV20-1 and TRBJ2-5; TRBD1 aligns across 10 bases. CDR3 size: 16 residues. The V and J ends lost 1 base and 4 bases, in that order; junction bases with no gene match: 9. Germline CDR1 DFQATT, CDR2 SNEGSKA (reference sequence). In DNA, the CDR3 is TGCAGTGCTAGAGCTCTCGGGGACAGGGGAGGAGAGACCCAGTACTTC. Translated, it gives CSARALGDRGGETQYF.

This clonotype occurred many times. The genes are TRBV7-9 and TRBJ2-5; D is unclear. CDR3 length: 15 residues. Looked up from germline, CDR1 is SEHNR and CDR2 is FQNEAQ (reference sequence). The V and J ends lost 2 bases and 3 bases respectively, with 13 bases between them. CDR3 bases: TGTGCCAGCAGCTTAAGGCCTACCAAAAAAGAGACCCAGTACTTC. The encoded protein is CASSLRPTKKETQYF.

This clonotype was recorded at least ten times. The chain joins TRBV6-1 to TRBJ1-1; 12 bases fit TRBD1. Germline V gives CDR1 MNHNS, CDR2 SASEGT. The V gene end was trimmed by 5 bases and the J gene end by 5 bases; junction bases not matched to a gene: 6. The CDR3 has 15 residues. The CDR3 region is CASSRDRGRETEAFF. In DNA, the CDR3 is TGTGCCAGCAGTCGGGACAGGGGGCGGGAGACTGAAGCTTTCTTT.

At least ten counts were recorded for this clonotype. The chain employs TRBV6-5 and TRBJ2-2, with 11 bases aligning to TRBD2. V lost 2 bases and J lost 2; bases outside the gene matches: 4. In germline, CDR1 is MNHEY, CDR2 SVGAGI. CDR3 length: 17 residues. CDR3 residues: CASSYPTSGSNTGELFF. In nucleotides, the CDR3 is TGTGCCAGCAGTTACCCTACTAGCGGGAGTAACACCGGGGAGCTGTTTTTT.

The CDR3: CASSDPPGQGGIIVNYGYTF. CDR3 nucleotide sequence: TGTGCCAGCAGTGACCCTCCGGGACAGGGTGGCATAATCGTGAACTATGGCTACACCTTC. The rearrangement joins TRBV6-4 to TRBJ1-2, with TRBD1 matching 9 bases. The trim removed 2 bases at V and 2 bases at J, leaving 18 bases unmatched. Looked up from germline, CDR1 is MRHNA and CDR2 is SNTAGT. The CDR3 is made up of 20 amino acids.

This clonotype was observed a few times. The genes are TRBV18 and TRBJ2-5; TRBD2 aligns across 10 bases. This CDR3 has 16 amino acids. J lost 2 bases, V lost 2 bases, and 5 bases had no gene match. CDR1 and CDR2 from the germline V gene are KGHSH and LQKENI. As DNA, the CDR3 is TGTGCCAGCTCACCAAAGGAGCGGGAGGGTCAAGAGACCCAGTACTTC. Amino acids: CASSPKEREGQETQYF.

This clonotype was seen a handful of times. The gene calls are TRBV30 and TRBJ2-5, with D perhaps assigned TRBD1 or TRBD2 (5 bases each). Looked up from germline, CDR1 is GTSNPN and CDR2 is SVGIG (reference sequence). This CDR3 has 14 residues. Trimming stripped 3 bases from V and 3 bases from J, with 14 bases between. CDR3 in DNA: TGTGCCTGGAGCTCCGCGGGCAGGGAAGAGACCCAGTACTTC. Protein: CAWSSAGREETQYF.

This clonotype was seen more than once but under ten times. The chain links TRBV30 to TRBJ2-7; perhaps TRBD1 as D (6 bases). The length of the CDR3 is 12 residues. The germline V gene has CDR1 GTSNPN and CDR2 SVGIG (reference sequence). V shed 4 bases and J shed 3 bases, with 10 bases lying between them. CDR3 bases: TGTGCCTGGAACGGACAGAGCTACGAGCAGTACTTC. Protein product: CAWNGQSYEQYF.

The CDR3 DNA follows: TGTGCCAGTAGAAACAGGGGCGACCGTAGTCAGCCCCAGCATTTT. Its translation: CASRNRGDRSQPQHF. This rearrangement joins TRBV19 to TRBJ1-5; TRBD1 aligns across 7 bases. The CDR3 length is 15 residues. Trimming took 6 bases from V and 6 from J; bases not matched to a gene: 11. CDR1 is LNHDA and CDR2 is SQIVND in the germline V gene (reference sequence).

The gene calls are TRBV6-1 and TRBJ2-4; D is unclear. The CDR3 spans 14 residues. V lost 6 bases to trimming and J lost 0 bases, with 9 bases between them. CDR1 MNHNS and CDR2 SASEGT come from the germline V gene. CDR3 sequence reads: CASSTQIAKNIQYF. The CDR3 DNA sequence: TGTGCCAGCAGCACCCAGATAGCCAAAAACATTCAGTACTTC.

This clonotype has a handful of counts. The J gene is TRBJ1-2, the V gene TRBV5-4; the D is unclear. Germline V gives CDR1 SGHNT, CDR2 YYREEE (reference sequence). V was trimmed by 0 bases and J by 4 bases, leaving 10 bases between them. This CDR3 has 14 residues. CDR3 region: CASSLEGPIYGYTF. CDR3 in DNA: TGTGCCAGCAGCTTGGAAGGCCCCATCTATGGCTACACCTTC.

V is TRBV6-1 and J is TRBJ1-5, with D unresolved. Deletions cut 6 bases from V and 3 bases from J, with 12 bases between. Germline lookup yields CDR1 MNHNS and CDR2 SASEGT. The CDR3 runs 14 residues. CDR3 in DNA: TGTGCCAGCAGGAGAGACCTACTCAATCAGCCCCAGCATTTT. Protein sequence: CASRRDLLNQPQHF.

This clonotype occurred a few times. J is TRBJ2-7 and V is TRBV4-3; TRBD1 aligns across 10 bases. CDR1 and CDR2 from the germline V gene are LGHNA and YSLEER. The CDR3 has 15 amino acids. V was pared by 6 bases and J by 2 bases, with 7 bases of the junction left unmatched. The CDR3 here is CASRLYGTGAYEQYF. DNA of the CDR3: TGCGCCAGCAGACTCTACGGGACAGGGGCCTACGAGCAGTACTTC.

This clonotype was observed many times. The CDR3, as DNA: TGTGCCAGCAGTTTCAAGGAAGACACTGAAGCTTTCTTT. It codes for CASSFKEDTEAFF. The chain recombines TRBV12-3 or TRBV12-4 with TRBJ1-1; D unresolved. V gave up 3 bases and J gave up 3 bases, with 8 bases separating them. The length of the CDR3 is 13 residues.

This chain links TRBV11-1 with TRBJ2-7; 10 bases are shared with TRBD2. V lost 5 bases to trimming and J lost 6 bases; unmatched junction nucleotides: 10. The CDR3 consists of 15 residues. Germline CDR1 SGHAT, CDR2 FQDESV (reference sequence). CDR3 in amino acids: CASSARTSGISEQYF. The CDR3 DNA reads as TGTGCCAGCAGCGCCCGAACTAGCGGGATAAGCGAGCAGTACTTC.